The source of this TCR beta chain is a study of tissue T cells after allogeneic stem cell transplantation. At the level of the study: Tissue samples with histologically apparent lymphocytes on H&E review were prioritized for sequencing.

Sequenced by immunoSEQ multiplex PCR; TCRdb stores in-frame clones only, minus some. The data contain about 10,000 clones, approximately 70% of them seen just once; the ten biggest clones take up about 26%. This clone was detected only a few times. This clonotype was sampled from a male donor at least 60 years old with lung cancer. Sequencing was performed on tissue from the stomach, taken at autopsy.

CDR3 loop: CASSQDSYEQYF. The CDR3 DNA is TGTGCCAGCAGCCAAGACAGCTACGAGCAGTACTTC. J is TRBJ2-7 and V is TRBV3-1 (or the pseudogene TRBV3-2); D is ambiguous. This CDR3 contains 12 residues. The ends were cut back, 0 bases at V and 3 bases at J, with 3 bases in the middle. In germline, CDR1 is LGHDT, CDR2 YNNKEL (reference sequence).